This TCR beta chain derives from a study of T cells in Graves' hyperthyroidism and ophthalmopathy. Study-level findings and limits: Ophthalmopathy was identified by the model a median 6.5 months ahead of onset.

Germline V gives CDR1 MGHDK, CDR2 SYGVNS. The CDR3 is 18 residues long. RNA transcripts gave rise to amplified TCR beta CDR3 regions. When the TCR CDR3 underwent first-round RT-PCR, the HTBI primer set was used. TCRdb reprocessed the multiplex PCR reads with MiXCR, giving one entry per CDR3 protein. Among roughly 840,000 distinct CDR3 sequences listed, 35% to 40% were seen once. Remarks on this clonotype: Its specificity is unknown. At one end, the junction sequence differs from germline, possibly due to a read error.

Researchers barred patients who had uncontrolled infection, other autoimmune disease, pregnancy or lactation. In making diagnoses, clinical symptoms, serum thyroxine and TRAb, thyroid ultrasound and orbital computed tomography were all used. The TCR comes from a man between 18 and 29 years old with Graves' hyperthyroidism. Sequencing was performed on blood. The chain uses TRBV25-1 and TRBJ1-5; TRBD1 agrees at 7 bases. This CDR3 is CASSQGGPLKGFRQPQHF. The CDR3 DNA reads as TGCGCCAGCAGCCAGGGGGGACCCCTTAAAGGATTCCGTCAGCCCCAGCATTTT. The variable domain in full, completed from reference TRBV25-1 and TRBJ1-5, reads EADIYQTPRYLVIGTGKKITLECSQTMGHDKMYWYQQDPGMELHLIHYSYGVNSTEKGDLSSESTVSRIRTEHFPLTLESARPSHTSQYLCASSQGGPLKGFRQPQHFGDGTRLSIL.